Shown below are 18 T cell receptor beta chains from a single sample sequenced in a study of breast tumors, draining lymph nodes, adjacent tissues. The lymph nodes were axillary draining lymph nodes from breast cancer patients. One entry per CDR3 protein results from TCRdb running MiXCR on the multiplex PCR reads. The sample shows some 120,000 distinct CDR3 sequences, 15% to 20% of them seen only once. The specimen sequenced was axillary lymph node tissue. The receptor source for this set is a female donor with breast cancer. Some clones in this sample may be carry-over from other donors' samples.

Concerning this clonotype itself: A much larger clone lies a single base off, so this may be a read error. This sequence joins TRBV6-5 and TRBJ2-5; 7 bases are a match to TRBD2. The V gene's germline CDR1 is MNHEY and CDR2 SVGAGI. This CDR3 contains 15 residues. The DNA for the CDR3 is TGTACCAGCAGTTTGGGCGGGGGATACCAAGAGACCCAGTACTTC. Its protein product is CTSSLGGGYQETQYF.

Remarks on this clonotype: One end of the junction does not line up with germline, which may come from a read error. CDR3 amino acids: CACSPPLAGQETQYF. The DNA of the CDR3 is TGTGCCTGCTCACCACCTCTAGCGGGTCAAGAGACCCAGTACTTC. V gene TRBV18 combines with J gene TRBJ2-5; 8 bases fit TRBD2. The CDR3 covers 15 residues. Looked up from germline, CDR1 is KGHSH and CDR2 is LQKENI.

The chain carries TRBV5-5 and TRBJ2-7; 12 nucleotides line up with TRBD1. Germline CDR1 is SGHKS and CDR2 is YYEKEE (reference sequence). The CDR3 consists of 15 residues. The V gene end was trimmed by 3 bases and the J gene end by 4 bases; junction bases not matched to a gene: 5. The chain's CDR3 is CASSSTGQGAYEQYF. CDR3 in DNA: TGTGCCAGCAGCTCAACGGGACAGGGGGCTTACGAGCAGTACTTC.

This clonotype occurred many times. The gene calls are TRBV25-1 and TRBJ1-4; D is uncertain. The germline CDR1 and CDR2 sequences are MGHDK and SYGVNS. This CDR3 has 14 amino acids. Trimming took off 5 bases at V and 5 bases at J, with 12 bases between the two ends. The CDR3 nucleotides are TGTGCCAGCAGTACCTCGGACCTAAATGAAAAACTGTTTTTT. Amino acid sequence: CASSTSDLNEKLFF.

The table lists this clonotype with many counts. The chain has TRBV19 and TRBJ2-5, with a possible D match to TRBD2 (5 bases). The ends were cut back, 3 bases at V and 2 bases at J, with 7 bases in the middle. There are 13 residues in the CDR3. Germline V gene lookup returns CDR1 LNHDA and CDR2 SQIVND (reference sequence). The CDR3 sequence: CASSMERQETQYF. DNA for the CDR3: TGTGCCAGTAGTATGGAGCGGCAAGAGACCCAGTACTTC.

This clonotype appeared many times. V is TRBV12-3 or TRBV12-4 and J is TRBJ1-2; D call uncertain. Trimming took 6 bases from V and 8 from J, leaving 16 bases between them. The CDR3 consists of 13 residues. As DNA, the CDR3 is TGTGCCAGCAGCCCCCGGGCCTCGGGGGGCTACACCTTC. Its translation is CASSPRASGGYTF.

In the case of this clonotype: A much larger clone differs by one base, so this may be a read error. This chain connects TRBV20-1 to TRBJ2-7, with 10 bases that match TRBD2. Germline V lookup: CDR1 DFQATT, CDR2 SNEGSKA (reference sequence). The CDR3 covers 14 residues. J lost 3 bases, V lost 3 bases, and 5 bases had no gene match. This CDR3 reads CSARGASGSYEQYF. In DNA, the CDR3 is TGCAGTGCTAGGGGGGCTAGCGGGAGCTACGAGCAGTACTTC.

A remark on this clonotype: A read error may account for a junction end that differs from germline. CDR3 nucleotide sequence: TGTGTCAGCAGCTTAGCGGGACAGCGGATCACAGACACGCAGTATTTT. This gives the protein CVSSLAGQRITDTQYF. The rearrangement uses TRBV7-8 and TRBJ2-3; a possible D gene is TRBD2 (8 bases). The CDR3 sequence is 16 residues long. CDR1 is SGHVS, CDR2 FQNEAQ, per germline.

J is TRBJ1-2 and V is TRBV6-1; TRBD1 matches 12 bases. After removal of 11 bases from V and 3 bases from J, the junction contained 13 bases not matched to a gene. The CDR3 is 16 residues long. CDR1 MNHNS and CDR2 SASEGT come from the germline V gene. Here the CDR3 reads CASVPGQGARYYGYTF. The CDR3 DNA is TGTGCCTCCGTTCCGGGACAGGGGGCCCGTTACTATGGCTACACCTTC.

This clonotype occurred many times. The chain has TRBV5-4 and TRBJ1-2; 10 bases align to TRBD1. V trimming: 0 bases; J trimming: 5 bases; junction bases outside the gene matches: 1. Germline loops: CDR1 SGHNT, CDR2 YYREEE (reference sequence). CDR3 length: 14 residues. The CDR3 nucleotides are TGTGCCAGCAGCTTGGGACAGGGGGCTTATGGCTACACCTTC. Its protein is CASSLGQGAYGYTF.

V gene TRBV6-6 combines with J gene TRBJ1-2; D perhaps matches TRBD1 (5 bases). CDR3 length equals 13 residues. Trimming shortened V by 6 bases and J by 12 bases, and 20 bases separated the two germline ends. Germline V gene sequence: CDR1 MNHNY, CDR2 SVGAGI (reference sequence). The chain's CDR3 is CASRTGTGRGHTF. The CDR3 DNA reads as TGTGCCAGCAGAACCGGGACGGGGAGAGGCCACACCTTC.

There are many counts of this clonotype. The rearrangement links TRBV20-1 to TRBJ1-2; D is perhaps TRBD1 (6 bases). V was pared by 8 bases and J by 8 bases, with 27 bases between. CDR3 length equals 15 residues. In germline, CDR1 is DFQATT, CDR2 SNEGSKA (reference sequence). CDR3 nucleotide sequence: TGCAGTACCCGTCCACAGGGTACTTTTAAGCACGGCTACACCTTC. Translating it yields CSTRPQGTFKHGYTF.

This clonotype was counted between two and nine times. The genes are TRBV20-1 and TRBJ1-1; 8 nucleotides align to TRBD1. V trimming: 2 bases; J trimming: 1 base; junction bases outside the gene matches: 6. Germline values: CDR1 DFQATT, CDR2 SNEGSKA (reference sequence). CDR3 size: 15 residues. DNA for the CDR3: TGCAGTGCTAGACGGGCAGGGGGCACGAACACTGAAGCTTTCTTT. The encoded protein is CSARRAGGTNTEAFF.

This clonotype was recorded many times. This chain links TRBV12-3 or TRBV12-4 with TRBJ1-2, with no clear D. This CDR3 region has 12 residues. V gave up 5 bases and J gave up 8 bases, with 12 bases separating them. CDR3 sequence: CASSPMYQGYTF. DNA of the CDR3: TGTGCCAGCAGTCCCATGTATCAAGGCTACACCTTC.

In its sample, this clonotype was seen many times. J is TRBJ2-5 and V is TRBV12-3 or TRBV12-4; 8 nucleotides line up with TRBD2. Losses at the gene ends were 3 bases for V and 7 bases for J; bases not matched to a gene: 10. The CDR3 covers 15 residues. The CDR3 loop is CASSLSGGRFGTQYF. CDR3 DNA: TGTGCCAGCAGTTTGAGCGGGGGCCGATTTGGGACCCAGTACTTC.

The sample holds many counts of this clonotype. This rearrangement joins TRBV2 to TRBJ2-3, with D uncertain. CDR1 is SNHLY and CDR2 is FYNNEI in the germline V gene. V was trimmed by 4 bases and J by 2 bases, leaving 13 bases between them. This CDR3 region has 15 residues. The CDR3 loop reads CASSVVGTSTDTQYF. For the CDR3, the DNA is TGTGCCAGCAGTGTTGTCGGCACCTCCACAGATACGCAGTATTTT.

The sample holds many counts of this clonotype. The chain couples TRBV24-1 to TRBJ2-3; tentative D call: TRBD2 (6 bases). Germline CDR1 and CDR2: KGHDR and SFDVKD. V gave up 3 bases and J gave up 2 bases, with 14 bases separating them. The CDR3 is made up of 16 amino acids. The CDR3 here is CATSDRAGRPTDTQYF. In nucleotides, the CDR3 is TGTGCCACCAGTGATAGGGCGGGGAGACCCACAGATACGCAGTATTTT.

This clonotype was seen many times. V and J are TRBV4-1 and TRBJ1-2; 8 bases map to TRBD1. V was clipped by 3 bases and J by 3 bases; unmatched bases: 12. This CDR3 spans 17 amino acids. Germline CDR1 is MGHRA and CDR2 is YSYEKL. In nucleotides, the CDR3 is TGCGCCAGCAGCCAGACGGGACAGGCCCAGTTGGACTATGGCTACACCTTC. Protein: CASSQTGQAQLDYGYTF.